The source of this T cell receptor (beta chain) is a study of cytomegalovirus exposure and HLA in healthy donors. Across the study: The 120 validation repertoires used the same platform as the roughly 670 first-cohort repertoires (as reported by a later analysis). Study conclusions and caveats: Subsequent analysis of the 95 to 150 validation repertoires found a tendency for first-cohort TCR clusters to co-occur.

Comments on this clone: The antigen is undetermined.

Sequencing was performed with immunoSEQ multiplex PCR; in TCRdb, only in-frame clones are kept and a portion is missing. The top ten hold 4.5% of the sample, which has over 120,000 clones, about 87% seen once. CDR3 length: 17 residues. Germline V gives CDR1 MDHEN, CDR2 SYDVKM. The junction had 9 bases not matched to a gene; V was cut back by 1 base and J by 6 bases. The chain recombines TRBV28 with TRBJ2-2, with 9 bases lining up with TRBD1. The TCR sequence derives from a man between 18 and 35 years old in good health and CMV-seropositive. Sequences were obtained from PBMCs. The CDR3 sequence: CASSLFDLGQGPGELFF. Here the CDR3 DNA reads TGTGCCAGCAGTTTATTCGATCTGGGACAGGGCCCCGGGGAGCTGTTTTTT.